The next 14 T cell receptor beta chains were all read from a single sample in a study of blood T cell repertoires in COVID-19. The repertoire was sequenced with immunoSEQ multiplex PCR; TCRdb's copy has only in-frame clones and lacks some. The table lists roughly 180,000 clones, about 88% of them singletons, with 2.9% in the top ten. The sample was peripheral blood. The receptors derive from a young woman with active or convalescent COVID-19.

This clone occurred once. The gene calls are TRBV7-9 and TRBJ1-3, with unresolved D. The V and J ends lost 6 bases and 4 bases respectively, with 7 bases between them. Germline assignment: CDR1 SEHNR and CDR2 FQNEAQ (reference sequence). The CDR3 has 12 residues. This CDR3 is CASRGGGNTIYF. CDR3 nucleotide sequence: TGTGCCAGCAGAGGCGGCGGAAACACCATATATTTT.

CDR3 sequence: CASSETGALSPLHF. CDR3 nucleotides: TGTGCCAGCAGCGAGACAGGGGCTCTTTCACCCCTCCACTTT. The gene calls are TRBV9 and TRBJ1-6; TRBD1 agrees at 8 bases. J lost 9 bases, V lost 3 bases, and 5 bases had no gene match. Germline V gene sequence: CDR1 SGDLS, CDR2 YYNGEE. The CDR3 runs to 14 residues.

The V and J genes are TRBV7-9 and TRBJ1-3; 7 nucleotides align to TRBD1. CDR3 length: 15 amino acids. Trimming cost V 1 base and J 3 bases; bases outside gene matches: 3. Germline values: CDR1 SEHNR, CDR2 FQNEAQ (reference sequence). CDR3 residues: CASSLETGIGNTIYF. The DNA for the CDR3 is TGTGCCAGCAGCTTAGAGACAGGGATTGGAAACACCATATATTTT. Full variable domain (remainder filled in from reference TRBV7-9 and TRBJ1-3): DTGVSQNPRHKITKRGQNVTFRCDPISEHNRLYWYRQTLGQGPEFLTYFQNEAQLEKSRLLSDRFSAERPKGSFSTLEIQRTEQGDSAMYLCASSLETGIGNTIYFGEGSWLTVV.

The V and J genes are TRBV3-1 (or the pseudogene TRBV3-2) and TRBJ1-1; TRBD1 might be the D (5 bases). The CDR3 consists of 14 residues. V lost 3 bases and J 5 bases, leaving 13 bases between the germline ends. Germline CDR1 LGHDT, CDR2 YNNKEL (reference sequence). DNA for the CDR3: TGTGCCAGCAGCCATCCGACAGAAACGACTGAAGCTTTCTTT. Protein product: CASSHPTETTEAFF.

This clone was counted a few times. This chain joins TRBV12-3 or TRBV12-4 and TRBJ1-2; TRBD1 agrees at 7 bases. V shed 8 bases, J shed 1 base, and the junction held 4 bases outside the gene matches. This CDR3 contains 13 residues. The CDR3 region has the DNA TGTGCCAGCGGGGACAGCTTTAACTATGGCTACACCTTC. Protein: CASGDSFNYGYTF.

This chain joins TRBV28 and TRBJ2-3; 13 nucleotides match TRBD2. Germline loops: CDR1 MDHEN, CDR2 SYDVKM. The CDR3 runs 19 residues. Trimming at V came to 4 bases and at J to 0 bases, leaving 10 bases not matched to a gene. The CDR3 is CASSSALLAGGPSTDTQYF. CDR3 DNA sequence: TGTGCCAGCAGTTCCGCCTTACTAGCGGGAGGGCCTAGCACAGATACGCAGTATTTT.

V is TRBV10-2 and J is TRBJ2-7; D remains unclear. Trimming removed 0 bases from V and 5 bases from J, with 8 bases in between. Germline loops: CDR1 WSHSY, CDR2 SAAADI. This CDR3 has 13 residues. The CDR3 sequence is CASSESAPHEQYF. The CDR3 bases are TGCGCCAGCAGTGAGTCAGCCCCCCACGAGCAGTACTTC.

This clone has a single count. CDR3 sequence (DNA): TGTGCCAGCAGTTTATCGACGGGAGGGCCCTACAATGAGCAGTTCTTC. Amino acids: CASSLSTGGPYNEQFF. The J gene is TRBJ2-1, the V gene TRBV27, with 8 nucleotides matching TRBD2. Germline CDR1 is MNHEY and CDR2 is SMNVEV (reference sequence). This CDR3 is built from 16 residues. The V and J ends lost 0 bases and 2 bases, in that order; junction bases with no gene match: 3.

The rearrangement uses TRBV29-1 and TRBJ1-1, with D possibly being TRBD1 (6 bases). The CDR3 contains 12 residues. The V gene's germline CDR1 is SQVTM and CDR2 ANQGSEA. Trimming left V 7 bases short and J 5 bases short, with 14 bases between. The CDR3 loop reads CSAKQGRTEAFF. DNA for the CDR3: TGCAGCGCAAAACAGGGTCGGACTGAAGCTTTCTTT.

V gene TRBV25-1 combines with J gene TRBJ2-5, with 9 bases identical to TRBD1. The CDR3 is 13 amino acids. Germline-derived CDR1 and CDR2 are MGHDK and SYGVNS. Germline trimming cut 6 bases from V and 2 bases from J; bases unmatched to any gene: 1. The DNA for the CDR3 is TGTGCCAGCAGGACAGGGGGACAAGAGACCCAGTACTTC. Its protein is CASRTGGQETQYF.

This clone was observed once. The chain couples TRBV6-5 to TRBJ2-5; perhaps TRBD2 as D (6 bases). V lost 8 bases, J lost 4 bases, and 17 bases lay in between. The germline V gene encodes CDR1 MNHEY and CDR2 SVGAGI. The CDR3 has 14 residues. The chain's CDR3 is CASWGVFGGETQYF. CDR3 DNA sequence: TGTGCCAGCTGGGGGGTGTTCGGTGGAGAGACCCAGTACTTC.

The CDR3 coding sequence is TGTGCCAGCACCTCCGGGAGATGGACCCACAATGAGCAGTTCTTC. Translating gives CASTSGRWTHNEQFF. V and J are TRBV13 and TRBJ2-1; the D gene is possibly TRBD2 (6 bases). CDR1 is PRHDT, CDR2 FYEKMQ, per germline (reference sequence). There are 15 residues in the CDR3. With 7 bases removed from V and 5 bases from J, the gap between germline ends came to 18 bases.

CDR3 protein: CATSDKLGLSSYNEQFF. In DNA, the CDR3 is TGTGCCACCAGTGACAAACTAGGCCTGAGCTCCTACAATGAGCAGTTCTTC. This chain uses TRBV24-1 with TRBJ2-1; D perhaps matches TRBD2 (5 bases). Germline V gene data show CDR1 as KGHDR and CDR2 as SFDVKD. With 4 bases removed from V and 0 bases from J, the gap between germline ends came to 15 bases. There are 17 residues in the CDR3.

The V gene is TRBV4-2, the J gene TRBJ2-2; tentative D call: TRBD2 (6 bases). Trimming left V 1 base short and J 5 bases short, with 14 bases between. Germline V gene lookup returns CDR1 LGHNA and CDR2 YNFKEQ. The CDR3 contains 16 residues. The CDR3 nucleotides are TGTGCCAGCAGCCAAGCTTGGGACTCCAAGACCGGGGAGCTGTTTTTT. This sequence encodes CASSQAWDSKTGELFF.